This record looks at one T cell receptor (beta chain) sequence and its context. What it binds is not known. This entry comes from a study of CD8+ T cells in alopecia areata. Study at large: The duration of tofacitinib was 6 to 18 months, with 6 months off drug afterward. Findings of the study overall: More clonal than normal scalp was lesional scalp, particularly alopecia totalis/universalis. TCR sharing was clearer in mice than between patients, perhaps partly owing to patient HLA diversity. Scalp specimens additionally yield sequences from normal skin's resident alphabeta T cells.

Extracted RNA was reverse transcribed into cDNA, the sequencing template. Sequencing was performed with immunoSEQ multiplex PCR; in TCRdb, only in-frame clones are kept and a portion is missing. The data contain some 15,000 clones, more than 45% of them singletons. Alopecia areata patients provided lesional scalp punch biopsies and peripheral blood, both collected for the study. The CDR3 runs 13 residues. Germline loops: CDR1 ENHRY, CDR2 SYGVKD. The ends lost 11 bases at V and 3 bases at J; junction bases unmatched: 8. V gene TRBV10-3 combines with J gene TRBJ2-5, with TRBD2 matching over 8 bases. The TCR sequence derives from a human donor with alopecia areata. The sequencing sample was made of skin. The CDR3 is CAVQAGAEETQYF. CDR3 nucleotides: TGTGCCGTGCAAGCGGGAGCGGAAGAGACCCAGTACTTC.